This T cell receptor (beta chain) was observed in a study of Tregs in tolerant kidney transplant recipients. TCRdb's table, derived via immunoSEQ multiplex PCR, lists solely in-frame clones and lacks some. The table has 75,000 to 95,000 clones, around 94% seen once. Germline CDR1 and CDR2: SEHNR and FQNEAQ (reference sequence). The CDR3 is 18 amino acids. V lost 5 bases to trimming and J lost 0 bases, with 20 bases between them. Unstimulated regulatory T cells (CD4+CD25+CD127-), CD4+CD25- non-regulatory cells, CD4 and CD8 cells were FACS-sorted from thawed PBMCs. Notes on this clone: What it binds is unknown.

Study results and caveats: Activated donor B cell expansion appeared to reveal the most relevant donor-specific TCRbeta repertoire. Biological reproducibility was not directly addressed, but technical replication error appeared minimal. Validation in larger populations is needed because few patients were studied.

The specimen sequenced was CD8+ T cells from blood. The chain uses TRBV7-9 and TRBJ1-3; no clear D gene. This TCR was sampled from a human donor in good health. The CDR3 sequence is CASSPSEGGPRSGNTIYF. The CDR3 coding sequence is TGTGCCAGCAGCCCCTCCGAGGGAGGACCCCGCTCTGGAAACACCATATATTTT. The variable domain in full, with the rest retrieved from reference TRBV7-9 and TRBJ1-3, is DTGVSQNPRHKITKRGQNVTFRCDPISEHNRLYWYRQTLGQGPEFLTYFQNEAQLEKSRLLSDRFSAERPKGSFSTLEIQRTEQGDSAMYLCASSPSEGGPRSGNTIYFGEGSWLTVV.